The next 27 T cell receptor beta chains were all read from a single sample in a study of T-cell reconstitution after alpha-beta-depleted transplantation in children. Molecular barcoding with unique molecular identifiers was used for the TCRbeta library. TCRdb reanalysed the PCR reads using MiXCR and keeps one entry per CDR3 protein. This table has roughly 500,000 distinct CDR3 sequences, approximately 20% appearing once. The specimen comprised PBMCs from the stem cell graft donor, sampled from the stem cell graft. Receptors were obtained from a human donor who donated a stem cell graft to a child with acute lymphoblastic leukemia.

In its sample, this clonotype was seen a few times. The chain employs TRBV5-5 and TRBJ2-5; D may match TRBD1 or TRBD2 (5 bases each). V lost 1 base, J lost 4 bases, and 11 bases lay in between. The CDR3 has 14 residues. Germline CDR1 and CDR2: SGHKS and YYEKEE (reference sequence). The CDR3, as DNA: TGTGCCAGCAGCTTGAGGGGAGCAAGAGAGACCCAGTACTTC. This encodes CASSLRGARETQYF.

CDR3 bases: TGCAGCGTTGCCCATGGTTACATGAACACTGAAGCTTTCTTT. Translated: CSVAHGYMNTEAFF. V gene TRBV29-1 combines with J gene TRBJ1-1; no definite D call. This CDR3 comprises 14 residues. Per germline, CDR1 SQVTM and CDR2 ANQGSEA. Trimming shortened V by 4 bases and J by 0 bases, and 12 bases separated the two germline ends.

This clonotype was detected only a few times. V and J are TRBV13 and TRBJ2-1, with unresolved D. Trimming stripped 3 bases from V and 7 bases from J, with 16 bases between. This CDR3 spans 15 amino acids. Per germline, CDR1 PRHDT and CDR2 FYEKMQ (reference sequence). The CDR3 sequence: CASSFQREVRNEQFF. The CDR3 DNA is TGTGCCAGCAGCTTCCAAAGGGAAGTAAGAAATGAGCAGTTCTTC.

This chain connects TRBV5-1 to TRBJ1-1; perhaps TRBD1 as D (5 bases). The V and J ends lost 4 bases and 3 bases respectively, with 16 bases between them. The germline V gene encodes CDR1 SGHRS and CDR2 YFSETQ. This CDR3 is built from 15 residues. The CDR3 reads CASSPRTLGDTEAFF. As DNA, the CDR3 is TGCGCCAGCAGCCCCCGGACGTTAGGGGACACTGAAGCTTTCTTT.

This clonotype was detected a few times. The V and J genes are TRBV7-3 and TRBJ2-3, with TRBD2 identical over 8 bases. The length of the CDR3 is 14 residues. Trimming removed 2 bases from V and 7 bases from J; junction bases left unmatched: 5. Germline-derived CDR1 and CDR2 are SGHTA and FQGTGA. The CDR3 DNA sequence: TGTGCCAGCAGCTTAGCCACTAGCGGTTATACGCAGTATTTT. Translated: CASSLATSGYTQYF.

This clonotype was observed a handful of times. J is TRBJ1-5 and V is TRBV11-2; D call uncertain. Germline V gene data show CDR1 as SGHAT and CDR2 as FQNNGV. Trimming took 5 bases from V and 4 from J, leaving 15 bases between them. This CDR3 spans 15 amino acids. In nucleotides, the CDR3 is TGTGCCAGCAGCACCCCCAAAGCCTGGAATCAGCCCCAGCATTTT. As protein: CASSTPKAWNQPQHF.

This clonotype was seen more than once but under ten times. The chain recombines TRBV6-5 with TRBJ1-2, with 7 bases that match TRBD1. With V trimmed by 6 bases and J by 4 bases, 11 bases remained unmatched. The CDR3 loop spans 15 amino acids. Germline CDR1 reads MNHEY; CDR2 reads SVGAGI. This CDR3 reads CASSKTEGAPYGYTF. The CDR3 nucleotides read TGTGCCAGCAGCAAAACGGAGGGGGCCCCCTATGGCTACACCTTC.

The J gene is TRBJ2-7, the V gene TRBV6-1, with TRBD1 identical over 7 bases. CDR1 and CDR2 (germline): MNHNS, SASEGT. V lost 1 base, J lost 2 bases, and 8 bases stayed unmatched. This CDR3 spans 16 amino acids. The CDR3 DNA is TGTGCCAGCAGTGAAGGGATCGGACAGGCAACCTACGAGCAGTACTTC. It codes for CASSEGIGQATYEQYF.

This rearrangement joins TRBV27 to TRBJ1-4; no clear D. The V end lost 5 bases, the J end lost 0 bases, and 16 bases lay between the germline ends. The CDR3 runs 17 residues. From germline, CDR1 is MNHEY and CDR2 SMNVEV (reference sequence). The CDR3 protein is CASSLGGWYATNEKLFF. The DNA of the CDR3 is TGTGCCAGCAGTCTCGGCGGATGGTACGCAACTAATGAAAAACTGTTTTTT.

The sample holds a few counts of this clonotype. The chain recombines TRBV5-1 with TRBJ1-6; D remains unclear. Germline V gives CDR1 SGHRS, CDR2 YFSETQ. This CDR3 spans 14 amino acids. Trimming removed 2 bases at V and 6 bases at J, with 9 bases between. DNA for the CDR3: TGCGCCAGCAGCTTATCGCCTGCTAATTCACCCCTCCACTTT. Translated: CASSLSPANSPLHF.

This clonotype was detected only a few times. A junction boundary mismatches the germline segment, possibly from a read error. The chain recombines TRBV4-2 with TRBJ2-7; 9 bases line up with TRBD1. Germline CDR1 and CDR2: LGHNA and YNFKEQ. This CDR3 comprises 12 residues. The CDR3 sequence is CASSQAGTGNHF. In DNA, the CDR3 is TGTGCCAGCAGCCAAGCCGGGACAGGGAATCACTTC.

V usage is TRBV27 and J usage is TRBJ1-2, with a possible D match to TRBD1 (5 bases). Germline CDR1 and CDR2: MNHEY and SMNVEV (reference sequence). V lost 2 bases, J lost 2 bases, and 12 bases lay in between. CDR3 length: 15 amino acids. CDR3 residues: CASSLGAPLNYGYTF. The CDR3 DNA is TGTGCCAGCAGTTTAGGGGCTCCATTGAACTATGGCTACACCTTC.

This clonotype was recorded a few times. This rearrangement joins TRBV7-8 to TRBJ2-1, with D unresolved. Trimming took off 1 base at V and 10 bases at J, with 5 bases between the two ends. The length of the CDR3 is 11 residues. Germline values: CDR1 SGHVS, CDR2 FQNEAQ. The CDR3 loop is CASSLDMEQFF. CDR3 bases: TGTGCCAGCAGCTTAGATATGGAGCAGTTCTTC.

This clonotype occurred many times. CDR3 protein: CASSPAPNGDTQYF. CDR3 in DNA: TGTGCCAGCAGTCCGGCCCCAAACGGAGATACGCAGTATTTT. V gene TRBV5-6 combines with J gene TRBJ2-3; no clear D. CDR1 SGHDT and CDR2 YYEEEE come from the germline V gene. The CDR3 spans 14 residues. With 5 bases removed from V and 5 bases from J, the gap between germline ends came to 15 bases. Supplemented by reference TRBV5-6 and TRBJ2-3, the full variable domain reads DAGVTQSPTHLIKTRGQQVTLRCSPKSGHDTVSWYQQALGQGPQFIFQYYEEEERQRGNFPDRFSGHQFPNYSSELNVNALLLGDSALYLCASSPAPNGDTQYFGPGTRLTVL.

The genes are TRBV20-1 and TRBJ2-7; a weak D match, TRBD2 (5 bases). Trimming removed 3 bases from V and 4 bases from J, with 7 bases in between. This CDR3 has 11 amino acids. Germline values: CDR1 DFQATT, CDR2 SNEGSKA (reference sequence). CDR3 bases: TGCAGTGCTAGTCGGGATTACGAGCAGTACTTC. The encoded protein is CSASRDYEQYF.

The rearrangement uses TRBV12-3 or TRBV12-4 and TRBJ2-1, with D maybe TRBD2 (5 bases). The CDR3 is 15 residues long. Trimming shortened V by 3 bases and J by 6 bases, and 15 bases separated the two germline ends. The CDR3 sequence: CASSFRTRVSNEQFF. The CDR3, as DNA: TGTGCCAGCAGTTTTAGAACTAGAGTCTCCAATGAGCAGTTCTTC.

This clonotype was observed a few times. Written as DNA, the CDR3 is TGCAGCGTTGAAAGGCAGGACGGAGAGACCCAGTACTTC. It encodes CSVERQDGETQYF. V and J are TRBV29-1 and TRBJ2-5; D is unresolved. The V gene lost 2 bases and the J gene lost 4 bases, with 11 bases spanning the gap. Germline CDR1 reads SQVTM; CDR2 reads ANQGSEA. CDR3 length: 13 amino acids.

The chain combines TRBV18 with TRBJ2-4; D is ambiguous. The CDR3 contains 13 residues. V shed 0 bases and J shed 13 bases, with 13 bases lying between them. Germline lookup yields CDR1 KGHSH and CDR2 LQKENI. The CDR3 sequence: CASSPPEGRPQYF. The CDR3 DNA follows: TGTGCCAGCTCACCACCGGAAGGTCGCCCGCAGTACTTC.

This clonotype occurred a few times. This chain connects TRBV5-1 to TRBJ2-7; perhaps TRBD1 as D (6 bases). This CDR3 contains 14 residues. Germline V gene data show CDR1 as SGHRS and CDR2 as YFSETQ. V lost 7 bases and J lost 2, with 16 bases in between. The CDR3 DNA is TGCGCCAGCGCGGACAGAGGGGAGACCTACGAGCAGTACTTC. Protein sequence: CASADRGETYEQYF.

V and J are TRBV27 and TRBJ2-7, with a possible D match to TRBD2 (6 bases). This CDR3 contains 15 residues. V shed 2 bases and J shed 5 bases, with 16 bases lying between them. Germline values: CDR1 MNHEY, CDR2 SMNVEV (reference sequence). The CDR3 coding sequence is TGTGCCAGCAGTTTAAACGGGGGAGGTGCCCACGAGCAGTACTTC. This codes for CASSLNGGGAHEQYF.

The CDR3 region is CSASGMSSYNSPLHF. The CDR3 nucleotides are TGCAGTGCTAGCGGCATGAGCTCCTATAATTCACCCCTCCACTTT. V gene TRBV20-1 combines with J gene TRBJ1-6; D is unresolved. V was pared by 3 bases and J by 0 bases, with 9 bases between. CDR1 DFQATT and CDR2 SNEGSKA come from the germline V gene (reference sequence). This CDR3 spans 15 amino acids.

Concerning this clonotype itself: This may arise from a read error, as a much more abundant clone is one base away. J is TRBJ2-7 and V is TRBV7-6; 8 nucleotides match TRBD1. CDR1 is SGHVS and CDR2 is FNYEAQ in the germline V gene. The trim removed 5 bases at V and 5 bases at J, leaving 5 bases unmatched. The CDR3 is 13 amino acids. DNA for the CDR3: TGTGCCAGCAGCCCGACAGGGGCCCACGAGCAGTACTTC. Translated, it gives CASSPTGAHEQYF.

In this sample, this clonotype turned up a few times. The chain is built from TRBV5-1 and TRBJ2-7; 14 nucleotides match TRBD2. V dropped 4 bases and J dropped 6; count of bases not matched to a gene: 6. Germline V gene data show CDR1 as SGHRS and CDR2 as YFSETQ. The CDR3 loop spans 15 amino acids. This CDR3 reads CASSTGLAGGSEQYF. The CDR3 DNA sequence: TGCGCCAGCAGCACAGGACTAGCGGGAGGTTCCGAGCAGTACTTC.

The chain carries TRBV12-3 or TRBV12-4 and TRBJ2-1; 8 bases align to TRBD2. V gave up 2 bases and J gave up 8 bases; unmatched junction bases: 20. The CDR3 length is 19 residues. The CDR3, as DNA: TGTGCCAGCAGTTTAAATCTGGTTAGCGGGACCGAGGGGGACCATGAGCAGTTCTTC. This encodes CASSLNLVSGTEGDHEQFF.

The V gene is TRBV27, the J gene TRBJ2-1; 14 bases agree with TRBD2. After removal of 5 bases from V and 0 bases from J, the junction contained 9 bases not matched to a gene. Looked up from germline, CDR1 is MNHEY and CDR2 is SMNVEV (reference sequence). The CDR3 runs 19 residues. The DNA of the CDR3 is TGTGCCAGCAGTCCTGGACTAGCGGGAGGCCTTAGCTCCTACAATGAGCAGTTCTTC. Protein: CASSPGLAGGLSSYNEQFF.

This clonotype was seen only a few times. The V call is TRBV20-1, the J call TRBJ2-3, with 12 bases fitting TRBD2. Trimming took 5 bases from V and 6 from J; bases not matched to a gene: 15. Germline CDR1 and CDR2: DFQATT and SNEGSKA (reference sequence). The CDR3 extends over 17 amino acids. In DNA, the CDR3 is TGCAGTGCTCCTGGACTAGCGGGACCTCCGAGGTCTGATACGCAGTATTTT. Its translation is CSAPGLAGPPRSDTQYF.

In its sample, this clonotype was seen a few times. V is TRBV4-2 and J is TRBJ2-3; 10 bases map to TRBD2. Germline V gene data show CDR1 as LGHNA and CDR2 as YNFKEQ. This CDR3 comprises 18 residues. The J segment lost 5 bases and the V segment lost 4 bases, leaving 15 bases of the junction unmatched. The CDR3 DNA reads TGTGCCAGCAGCCTGTTAGATGGGCTAGCGGGAGAGGGAGATACGCAGTATTTT. Translation: CASSLLDGLAGEGDTQYF.